These 28 T cell receptor beta chains share one sample of origin, sequenced in a study of T cells in Graves' hyperthyroidism and ophthalmopathy. Amplified TCR beta CDR3 regions derived from RNA transcripts. The HTBI primer set was used in a first-round RT-PCR of the TCR CDR3. Using its own MiXCR run on the multiplex PCR reads, TCRdb lists one record per CDR3 protein. Of some 560,000 distinct CDR3 sequences in the sample, 15% to 17% are singletons; the top ten hold roughly 7.3%. Material: blood. The receptors derive from a woman in her 30s with Graves' hyperthyroidism.

This clonotype was observed many times. The chain employs TRBV7-3 and TRBJ1-6; possibly TRBD1 for D (5 bases). CDR1 SGHTA and CDR2 FQGTGA come from the germline V gene. The germline V and J ends were trimmed by 4 bases and 6 bases, with 16 bases remaining between them. CDR3 length equals 16 residues. CDR3 coding DNA: TGTGCCAGCAGCTCCGGACATTCGGGCGGTAATTCACCCCTCCACTTT. This codes for CASSSGHSGGNSPLHF. Full variable domain (remainder filled in from reference TRBV7-3 and TRBJ1-6): GAGVSQTPSNKVTEKGKYVELRCDPISGHTALYWYRQSLGQGPEFLIYFQGTGAADDSGLPNDRFFAVRPEGSVSTLKIQRTERGDSAVYLCASSSGHSGGNSPLHFGNGTRLTVT.

This clonotype was picked up many times. This sequence joins TRBV4-3 and TRBJ2-7; D could derive from TRBD1 or TRBD2 (5 bases each). The CDR3 covers 17 residues. V was pared by 0 bases and J by 6 bases, with 21 bases between. The germline V gene encodes CDR1 LGHNA and CDR2 YSLEER. CDR3 DNA: TGCGCCAGCAGCCAAGATCTTGGGGGAGTTGGGGTGCGCGAGCAGTACTTC. The encoded protein is CASSQDLGGVGVREQYF.

In the case of this clonotype: Given a much more abundant clone one base away, this may be a read error. DNA of the CDR3: TGTGCCTGGAGTAGTACAGGAAGCAATCAGCCCCAGCATTTT. This codes for CAWSSTGSNQPQHF. The chain uses TRBV30 and TRBJ1-5; possibly TRBD1 for D (5 bases). V lost 2 bases and J lost 1, with 9 bases in between. The CDR3 has 14 residues. CDR1 is GTSNPN, CDR2 SVGIG, per germline (reference sequence).

This clonotype was counted ten times or more. The V and J genes are TRBV20-1 and TRBJ2-7; D remains ambiguous. V lost 2 bases to trimming and J lost 2 bases, with 13 bases between them. There are 14 residues in the CDR3. CDR1 is DFQATT, CDR2 SNEGSKA, per germline (reference sequence). The CDR3 loop reads CSARLPDTPYEQYF. The DNA of the CDR3 is TGCAGTGCTAGACTGCCCGACACACCCTACGAGCAGTACTTC.

This clonotype was recorded many times. This chain connects TRBV20-1 to TRBJ2-3, with a weak D call TRBD2 (7 bases). This CDR3 spans 16 amino acids. Trimming took 6 bases from V and 0 from J, leaving 19 bases between them. CDR1 is DFQATT and CDR2 is SNEGSKA in the germline V gene (reference sequence). CDR3 bases: TGCAGTGCAGCATACAGGGAGGGAGCGAGCACAGATACGCAGTATTTT. Translated, it gives CSAAYREGASTDTQYF.

CDR3 region: CASSQPGTSGRNEQFF. Written as DNA, the CDR3 is TGTGCCAGCAGCCAACCCGGGACTAGCGGGAGGAATGAGCAGTTCTTC. The chain is built from TRBV7-3 and TRBJ2-1; 15 bases are a match to TRBD2. This CDR3 has 16 residues. Germline-derived CDR1 and CDR2 are SGHTA and FQGTGA. The V and J ends lost 5 bases and 7 bases, in that order; junction bases with no gene match: 6. Filled out from reference TRBV7-3 and TRBJ2-1, the complete variable domain reads GAGVSQTPSNKVTEKGKYVELRCDPISGHTALYWYRQSLGQGPEFLIYFQGTGAADDSGLPNDRFFAVRPEGSVSTLKIQRTERGDSAVYLCASSQPGTSGRNEQFFGPGTRLTVL.

This clonotype was detected many times. V gene TRBV27 combines with J gene TRBJ2-1; D is perhaps TRBD1 (6 bases). The CDR3 contains 15 residues. With 2 bases removed from V and 3 bases from J, the gap between germline ends came to 11 bases. Germline V CDR1 and CDR2: MNHEY, SMNVEV (reference sequence). The CDR3 nucleotides read TGTGCCAGCAGTTTAGAGGGACAAGACTACAATGAGCAGTTCTTC. Translating gives CASSLEGQDYNEQFF.

The chain recombines TRBV4-1 with TRBJ2-2; D is unclear. V was trimmed by 0 bases and J by 5 bases, leaving 7 bases between them. Germline V gene sequence: CDR1 MGHRA, CDR2 YSYEKL. The CDR3 runs to 14 residues. The CDR3 DNA sequence: TGCGCCAGCAGCCAAGATCTTGGGACCGGGGAGCTGTTTTTT. The encoded protein is CASSQDLGTGELFF.

Note on this clonotype: Being one base from a much bigger clone, this may be a read error. This chain joins TRBV11-3 and TRBJ2-2; perhaps TRBD2 as D (6 bases). The CDR3 is 14 amino acids. Germline V lookup: CDR1 SGHNT, CDR2 YENEEA. Trimming removed 5 bases from V and 0 bases from J, with 7 bases in between. In DNA form, the CDR3 reads TGTGCCAGCAGCCGGGAGCCGAACACCGGGGAGCTGTTTTTT. Its translation is CASSREPNTGELFF.

This clonotype occurred a few times. The genes are TRBV6-2 or TRBV6-3 and TRBJ1-5; D is possibly TRBD1 (5 bases). Germline V gives CDR1 MNHEY, CDR2 SVGEGT. Trimming left V 2 bases short and J 4 bases short, with 9 bases between. The CDR3 runs 14 residues. CDR3 in amino acids: CASSYGAGNQPQHF. CDR3 sequence (DNA): TGTGCCAGCAGTTACGGGGCGGGGAATCAGCCCCAGCATTTT.

The chain combines TRBV20-1 with TRBJ1-6, with 8 bases matching TRBD1. J lost 6 bases, V lost 3 bases, and 7 bases had no gene match. This CDR3 has 15 amino acids. Per the germline V gene, CDR1 is DFQATT and CDR2 is SNEGSKA (reference sequence). The CDR3 sequence: CSARDRDTGNSPLHF. The CDR3 DNA reads as TGCAGTGCTAGGGACAGGGATACGGGTAATTCACCCCTCCACTTT.

This clonotype was seen many times. The chain joins TRBV7-8 to TRBJ2-5; D remains ambiguous. Between the trimmed V and J ends, which lost 4 bases and 1 base, there was a span of 10 bases. The CDR3 covers 14 residues. Germline assignment: CDR1 SGHVS and CDR2 FQNEAQ. The CDR3 region is CASSSSAAQETQYF. The DNA of the CDR3 is TGTGCCAGCAGCTCCTCCGCGGCCCAAGAGACCCAGTACTTC.

This chain links TRBV6-1 with TRBJ1-3, with 9 bases aligning to TRBD1. The CDR3 length is 16 residues. V lost 4 bases to trimming and J lost 0 bases; unmatched junction nucleotides: 4. Per the germline V gene, CDR1 is MNHNS and CDR2 is SASEGT. CDR3 sequence reads: CASSARQGDSGNTIYF. The CDR3 coding sequence is TGTGCCAGCAGTGCCAGACAGGGGGACTCTGGAAACACCATATATTTT.

This chain uses TRBV5-1 with TRBJ2-2, with no clear D. Germline loops: CDR1 SGHRS, CDR2 YFSETQ. The V end lost 3 bases, the J end lost 7 bases, and 13 bases lay between the germline ends. The CDR3 has 14 amino acids. The CDR3 reads CASSSNPHGGELFF. CDR3 in DNA: TGCGCCAGCAGCTCGAACCCCCACGGCGGGGAGCTGTTTTTT.

This clonotype was seen ten or more times. CDR3 nucleotides: TGTGCCAGCAACTTCTGGCAGGGTGGTTGGGCCCAGTACTTC. Translated: CASNFWQGGWAQYF. The chain employs TRBV28 and TRBJ2-5, with D perhaps matching TRBD1 (5 bases). Germline V CDR1 and CDR2: MDHEN, SYDVKM. The CDR3 has 14 residues. Trimming removed 7 bases at V and 9 bases at J, with 21 bases between.

This clonotype was seen only a few times. The gene calls are TRBV7-9 and TRBJ2-1, with 13 positions matching TRBD2. Germline V gene data show CDR1 as SEHNR and CDR2 as FQNEAQ (reference sequence). CDR3 length: 17 residues. Trimming cost V 4 bases and J 6 bases; bases outside gene matches: 9. CDR3 region: CASSSIGLAGAFNEQFF. The CDR3 DNA is TGTGCCAGCAGCTCTATCGGACTAGCGGGAGCTTTCAATGAGCAGTTCTTC.

This clonotype showed up many times. V is TRBV6-6 and J is TRBJ2-7; 8 bases are a match to TRBD2. The CDR3 has 14 residues. The ends lost 2 bases at V and 6 bases at J; junction bases unmatched: 6. Germline V gene lookup returns CDR1 MNHNY and CDR2 SVGAGI (reference sequence). This CDR3 is CASSYVAGGGEQYF. In DNA form, the CDR3 reads TGTGCCAGCAGTTACGTTGCGGGAGGTGGCGAGCAGTACTTC.

At least ten counts were recorded for this clonotype. J is TRBJ2-1 and V is TRBV2; 13 bases align to TRBD2. After removal of 4 bases from V and 6 bases from J, the junction contained 6 bases not matched to a gene. From germline, CDR1 is SNHLY and CDR2 FYNNEI. The CDR3 is 16 amino acids. CDR3: CASSGTSGSSRNEQFF. In nucleotides, the CDR3 is TGTGCCAGCAGTGGGACTAGCGGGAGTTCCCGCAATGAGCAGTTCTTC.

This clonotype came up many times. The V call is TRBV2, the J call TRBJ2-3, with 12 nucleotides matching TRBD2. This CDR3 has 16 amino acids. Germline V CDR1 and CDR2: SNHLY, FYNNEI. Unmatched junction bases numbered 9, after V lost 5 bases and J lost 6 bases. CDR3 nucleotide sequence: TGTGCCAGCAGTAGACTAGCGGGAGCCGGGGGTGATACGCAGTATTTT. Translated: CASSRLAGAGGDTQYF.

This clonotype has at least ten counts. This chain connects TRBV12-3 or TRBV12-4 to TRBJ2-7, with TRBD2 identical over 11 bases. The trim removed 5 bases at V and 7 bases at J, leaving 10 bases unmatched. This CDR3 has 15 residues. The CDR3 loop is CASSGTSGLRGEQYF. In DNA, the CDR3 is TGTGCCAGCAGTGGGACTAGCGGCCTCCGGGGTGAGCAGTACTTC.

This clonotype was seen repeatedly, ten times or more. The chain combines TRBV6-1 with TRBJ2-1, with a tentative D call TRBD2 (5 bases). The CDR3 length is 14 residues. From germline, CDR1 is MNHNS and CDR2 SASEGT. Trimming took off 5 bases at V and 7 bases at J, with 15 bases between the two ends. The CDR3 here is CASSYSGKRNEQFF. The CDR3 DNA is TGTGCCAGCAGTTATTCCGGGAAGAGGAATGAGCAGTTCTTC.

The J gene is TRBJ2-3, the V gene TRBV7-9, with D hard to call. The CDR3 contains 13 residues. The ends were cut back, 6 bases at V and 2 bases at J, with 9 bases in the middle. CDR1 is SEHNR, CDR2 FQNEAQ, per germline (reference sequence). This CDR3 is CASRPKDTDTQYF. The CDR3 region has the DNA TGTGCCAGCAGGCCCAAGGACACAGATACGCAGTATTTT.

In this sample, this clonotype turned up a few times. The CDR3 DNA follows: TGTGCCAGCAGCTTAGGCGACGTGGAGACCCAGTACTTC. Translation: CASSLGDVETQYF. The chain is built from TRBV7-9 and TRBJ2-5, with D unresolved. This CDR3 has 13 amino acids. V was clipped by 1 base and J by 5 bases, with 8 bases between them. CDR1 is SEHNR and CDR2 is FQNEAQ in the germline V gene (reference sequence).

This clonotype was seen a few times. The chain's CDR3 is CSATPPTGADQPQHF. CDR3 nucleotide sequence: TGCAGTGCAACTCCTCCGACAGGGGCGGATCAGCCCCAGCATTTT. The chain employs TRBV20-1 and TRBJ1-5; 8 bases agree with TRBD1. Germline values: CDR1 DFQATT, CDR2 SNEGSKA (reference sequence). The CDR3 totals 15 residues. The V and J ends lost 6 bases and 5 bases, in that order; junction bases with no gene match: 12.

The table lists this clonotype with a few counts. This chain links TRBV29-1 with TRBJ2-3; perhaps TRBD2 as D (5 bases). Per the germline V gene, CDR1 is SQVTM and CDR2 is ANQGSEA. V was cut by 4 bases and J by 4 bases, with 15 bases left in between. The CDR3 has 14 residues. CDR3 nucleotides: TGCAGCGTTGGTCCGAGGGAAGCTCCAGATACGCAGTATTTT. Its translation: CSVGPREAPDTQYF.

This clonotype has at least ten counts. The V gene is TRBV6-5, the J gene TRBJ1-6, with D possibly being TRBD1 (6 bases). The germline CDR1 and CDR2 sequences are MNHEY and SVGAGI. Trimming pared 0 bases from V and 5 bases from J, leaving 14 bases between. The CDR3 length is 17 residues. CDR3: CASSYSRQAVNNSPLHF. DNA of the CDR3: TGTGCCAGCAGTTACTCTCGACAGGCCGTGAATAATTCACCCCTCCACTTT.

This clonotype came up many times. The V and J genes are TRBV30 and TRBJ1-1; D remains ambiguous. The CDR3 totals 12 residues. V was trimmed by 4 bases and J by 2 bases, leaving 8 bases between them. The germline CDR1 and CDR2 sequences are GTSNPN and SVGIG (reference sequence). The CDR3 coding sequence is TGTGCCTGGACCCAGACTAACACTGAAGCTTTCTTT. Protein: CAWTQTNTEAFF.

There are a few counts of this clonotype. V gene TRBV4-3 combines with J gene TRBJ1-6; D call uncertain. The CDR3 runs to 16 residues. Trimming stripped 0 bases from V and 5 bases from J, with 11 bases between. Germline V CDR1 and CDR2: LGHNA, YSLEER. DNA of the CDR3: TGCGCCAGCAGCCAAGATCAACGCACCAATAATTCACCCCTCCACTTT. Its translation is CASSQDQRTNNSPLHF.